The TCR beta chain described here comes from a study of T cell changes during pregnancy in multiple sclerosis. V lost 1 base, J lost 1 base, and 4 bases lay in between. The CDR3 has 13 amino acids. Germline V gene data show CDR1 as KGHSH and CDR2 as LQKENI. Profiling relied on immunoSEQ multiplex PCR, and the TCRdb table lists in-frame clones only, not all of them. The sample includes around 71,000 clones, under 95% of them seen just once. This receptor was identified in a female donor with multiple sclerosis, enrolled in a pregnancy study. Sequencing used peripheral blood, obtained after pregnancy. J is TRBJ1-1 and V is TRBV18, with unresolved D. As DNA, the CDR3 is TGTGCCAGCTCACCACGAGGGAACACTGAAGCTTTCTTT. This encodes CASSPRGNTEAFF.